This T cell receptor (beta chain) was observed in a study of shared clonotypes between healthy human individuals. Study-wide points: Clonotype sharing among donors likely depends on sequencing depth.

The study enrolled healthy HIV-negative adults without recent acute infections or vaccinations as donors. This clone is a singleton in its sample. Its specificity is unknown. Assay execution took place at the deep level. Original data processing: ImmunoSEQ yielded junction-only sequences lacking quality scores, so filtering differed. The table came from immunoSEQ multiplex PCR; TCRdb's copy has only in-frame clones and leaves some out. V and J calls plus clone size are reproduced from that table; the DNA served to infer D and trimming. Altogether fewer than 600,000 clones are present, approximately 77% being singletons, with the ten largest covering around 12%. The V segment lost 7 bases and the J segment 3 bases; nucleotides outside the gene matches: 7. The length of the CDR3 is 14 residues. CDR1 is SQVTM, CDR2 ANQGSEA, per germline.

The sequencing input was PBMCs. This sequence joins TRBV29-1 and TRBJ2-3; 10 nucleotides match TRBD1. The origin of this receptor is a woman aged 35 to 49 in good health. Some clones in this sample may be carry-over from other donors' samples. Here the CDR3 reads CSAEEGQGTDTQYF. As DNA, the CDR3 is TGCAGCGCCGAGGAGGGACAGGGGACAGATACGCAGTATTTT.